This T cell receptor beta chain was sequenced during a study of blood T cell repertoires in COVID-19 (TCRdb year 2020). The study in broad terms: Samples from collaborators originated in the United States, Italy and Spain and spanned both the acute and convalescent phases of COVID-19. The prospective study material was composed of cDNA or gDNA derived from T cells, B-cell-depleted T cells, or PBMCs. Subjects who had been exposed to COVID-19, were actively infected with it, or had recovered from it provided the deeply sampled blood TCRbeta repertoires that made up the dataset. The repertoires were released in a freely available public database meant as a resource for research on the immune response to SARS-CoV-2. The samples were drawn from the first 160 participants of the ongoing ImmuneRACE study and from over 950 subjects provided by 6 global collaborators. Nearly every sample came with metadata listing a de-identified subject ID, COVID-19 status, age in years and sex. Where HLA class I and class II types were available, the types were taken from metadata supplied by the sample provider, not from assay-based typing.

The collaborating institutions used their own protocols to collect whole blood in K2EDTA tubes. For TCRbeta analysis, collaborator samples were shipped as frozen whole blood, as isolated PBMCs, or as DNA extracted from either sample type. Relative to germline, V is 7 bases shorter and J is 0 bases shorter, with 4 bases between their ends. For CDR1 and CDR2, the germline V gene lists SGHAT and FQNNGV. The cysteine opens and the phenylalanine closes a CDR3 of 11 amino acids. The retained sequence is limited to the CDR3, 33 bases, with the frame set at the first base. The count of this clone is one. Its antigen is not yet known. No much larger clonotype is one base removed from it; base qualities were not supplied. TCRbeta CDR3 regions were amplified from genomic DNA by means of the immunoSEQ Assay, a bias-controlled multiplex PCR. Under the source paper's analysis protocol: The number of nucleated cells in each sample was estimated from the amplification of reference gene primers within the assay. Sequence reads were collapsed and filtered to measure the absolute abundance of every unique TCRbeta CDR3 rearrangement. For each sample, productive Simpson clonality was calculated by taking the square root of Simpson's diversity index across productive rearrangements. TCRdb re-hosts the immuneACCESS table, in-frame sequences only. Its copies lack some clones; in the studies checked, an unresolved V gene accounts for under half of them, and the cause for the rest is not known. From that table come the V and J calls and clone size; the DNA was used to work out D and trimming. This sample comprises around 200,000 clones, around nine tenths of them detected only once. The biggest ten clones account for approximately 2.5% of the sample.

General conclusions and limits of the study: The quantity of clinical and demographic metadata differed by source and by participant and was supplied without curation.

The sequence is built from TRBV11-2 and TRBJ2-7, with the D gene call left open. Sequenced input: peripheral blood. The sequence came from a man between 35 and 55 years old with active or convalescent COVID-19. The CDR3 in this case is CASTSSYEQYF. The DNA is TGTGCCAGCACGAGCTCCTACGAGCAGTACTTC.